The source of this T cell receptor (beta chain) is a study of Ad26.COV2.S vaccination and SARS-CoV-2 variants. Overall study findings and caveats: Spike-specific TCR breadth was greater after Ad26.COV2.S than placebo. Comparable non-spike TCR breadth was observed in vaccine and placebo recipients. Quantification of TCR breadth and depth may have yielded underestimates of total T cell responses.

The sample's treatment: some 20 received Ad26.COV2.S at low or high dose, single or two shots; about 5 received placebo; per-sample allocation not given. Sample collection was performed on day 63 after the first vaccine or placebo injection. Produced via immunoSEQ multiplex PCR; TCRdb's table is partial and in-frame only. The repertoire holds under 400,000 clones, with roughly 84% as singletons. Trimming shortened V by 3 bases and J by 10 bases, and 14 bases separated the two germline ends. The CDR3 covers 12 residues. CDR1 and CDR2 from the germline V gene are GTSNPN and SVGIG (reference sequence). This clone was counted only a few times. The target antigen is unknown.

The V gene is TRBV30, the J gene TRBJ2-3; D may be TRBD2 (6 bases). The sample here was peripheral blood, taken in a trial of Ad26.COV2.S vaccine versus placebo. This receptor was obtained from a person aged 18-65 years who received the Ad26.COV2.S COVID-19 vaccine or a placebo. The CDR3 protein is CAWRSGRGAQYF. Here the CDR3 DNA reads TGTGCCTGGAGATCGGGACGCGGGGCGCAGTATTTT.